One sample yielded the 3 T cell receptor beta chains listed below, sequenced in a study of blood T cell repertoires in COVID-19. Libraries were prepared by immunoSEQ multiplex PCR; TCRdb keeps only in-frame clonotypes and omits some of them. The sample contains approximately 240,000 clones, approximately 84% of which appear only once. The source material was peripheral blood. These receptors came from a man aged 50 or older who had recovered from COVID-19.

This chain links TRBV21-1 with TRBJ2-7; the D segment call TRBD1 is taken from the table without a DNA check. TRBV21-1 represents a pseudogene. The CDR3 runs 13 residues. The CDR3: CARTPGNSYEQYF. The CDR3, as DNA: TGTGCCAGGACTCCAGGGAACTCCTACGAGCAGTACTTC.

The J gene is TRBJ2-5, the V gene TRBV18; 8 bases match TRBD2. Unmatched junction bases numbered 6, after V lost 5 bases and J lost 4 bases. The germline V gene encodes CDR1 KGHSH and CDR2 LQKENI. The CDR3 is 14 amino acids. The CDR3 loop is CASSIGGAGETQYF. The CDR3 DNA follows: TGTGCCAGCTCAATCGGGGGGGCAGGAGAGACCCAGTACTTC.

The chain recombines TRBV5-4 with TRBJ2-5; no reliable D call. Germline CDR1 is SGHNT and CDR2 is YYREEE (reference sequence). The CDR3 sequence is 12 residues long. Trimming cost V 2 bases and J 2 bases, with 4 bases left between them. The CDR3 sequence: CASSFSQETQYF. Written as DNA, the CDR3 is TGTGCCAGCAGCTTTTCTCAAGAGACCCAGTACTTC.